These 10 T cell receptor beta chains came from one sample sequenced in a study of metastatic and nonmetastatic thyroid tumors (dated by TCRdb to about 2020). Library preparation employed PCR. These reads were obtained on an Illumina HiSeq 4000. TCRdb's own reprocessing of the public reads used fastp at Q25 and MiXCR and kept productive beta chains. The sample includes 40,000 or so clones, with 25% to 30% observed a single time. The ten largest clones take up around 9.6% of the sample. None of the patients had been given any treatment before thyroid surgery. Sequencing used blood. These receptors were collected from a female donor with papillary thyroid cancer or a benign thyroid nodule (not recorded which). Some clones in this sample may be carry-over from other donors' samples.

This clone came up many times. The chain links TRBV5-1 to TRBJ2-3; 8 nucleotides match TRBD1. The CDR3 sequence is 15 residues long. The V and J ends lost 3 bases and 0 bases, in that order; junction bases with no gene match: 3. Germline V gene lookup returns CDR1 SGHRS and CDR2 YFSETQ. As DNA, the CDR3 is TGCGCCAGCAGCTGGGGACAGGCAAGCACAGATACGCAGTATTTT. This translates into CASSWGQASTDTQYF.

This clone showed up just a few times. The junction shows a germline mismatch at one end, possibly a read error. The chain recombines TRBV24-1 with TRBJ1-2; perhaps TRBD1 as D (6 bases). The CDR3 totals 12 residues. The germline CDR1 and CDR2 sequences are KGHDR and SFDVKD. Here the CDR3 DNA reads TGTGCCACCAATGAACCACAGGGTGGCTACAACTTC. Protein sequence: CATNEPQGGYNF.

This clone was recorded many times. The gene calls are TRBV3-1 and TRBJ2-3, with D perhaps TRBD2 (6 bases). Trimming took off 4 bases at V and 2 bases at J, with 13 bases between the two ends. Looked up from germline, CDR1 is LGHDT and CDR2 is YNNKEL (reference sequence). This CDR3 is built from 15 residues. The CDR3 DNA is TGTGCCAGCAGCCCCCCGGGACTCCTCACAGATACGCAGTATTTT. The encoded protein is CASSPPGLLTDTQYF.

A few counts support this clone. The rearrangement links TRBV18 to TRBJ1-1, with no clear D. The ends were cut back, 4 bases at V and 7 bases at J, with 16 bases in the middle. Germline CDR1 reads KGHSH; CDR2 reads LQKENI. The CDR3 spans 14 residues. The CDR3 here is CASSQQRGFDEAFF. The CDR3 bases are TGTGCCAGCTCACAACAGCGGGGTTTCGATGAAGCTTTCTTT. Variable domain in full (rest from reference TRBV18 and TRBJ1-1): NAGVMQNPRHLVRRRGQEARLRCSPMKGHSHVYWYRQLPEEGLKFMVYLQKENIIDESGMPKERFSAEFPKEGPSILRIQQVVRGDSAAYFCASSQQRGFDEAFFGQGTRLTVV.

This clone was seen more than once but under ten times. The chain uses TRBV10-3 and TRBJ2-3; D might be TRBD2 (7 bases). The CDR3 is 13 amino acids. The V and J ends lost 7 bases and 3 bases respectively, with 11 bases between them. Germline lookup yields CDR1 ENHRY and CDR2 SYGVKD. The CDR3 coding sequence is TGTGCCATCAACCGGGGGGCAACAGATACGCAGTATTTT. Residues: CAINRGATDTQYF.

This clone showed up just a few times. The rearrangement joins TRBV6-4 to TRBJ2-7; TRBD2 might be the D (7 bases). With 6 bases removed from V and 9 bases from J, the gap between germline ends came to 15 bases. Germline V gene sequence: CDR1 MRHNA, CDR2 SNTAGT. The CDR3 contains 12 residues. The CDR3 DNA sequence: TGTGCCAGCAGCTTAGGGGGGGCCGGGCAGTACTTC. It codes for CASSLGGAGQYF.

By proportion, this clone is medium-sized. CDR3 amino acids: CASSEEYGTGPGELFF. The CDR3 nucleotides read TGTGCCAGCAGTGAAGAATACGGGACAGGGCCCGGGGAGCTGTTTTTT. The chain employs TRBV6-1 and TRBJ2-2, with 9 bases lining up with TRBD1. The CDR3 totals 16 residues. Germline CDR1 reads MNHNS; CDR2 reads SASEGT. Trimming cost V 1 base and J 6 bases; bases outside gene matches: 6.

As regards this clone: At one end the junction does not follow the germline gene, possibly because of a read error. The V call is TRBV6-1, the J call TRBJ2-5, with TRBD2 as a possible D gene (6 bases). Germline V gives CDR1 MNHNS, CDR2 SASEGT. The CDR3 sequence is 15 residues long. The CDR3, as DNA: TGTTCCAGCAGTGAAGCGCGGGGCCGCCAAAAGACCCAGTACTTC. It is translated as CSSSEARGRQKTQYF.

This clone occurred many times. This rearrangement joins TRBV11-1 to TRBJ2-3, with D uncertain. The CDR3 consists of 12 residues. Deletions cut 4 bases from V and 2 bases from J, with 4 bases between. Germline loops: CDR1 SGHAT, CDR2 FQDESV (reference sequence). CDR3 nucleotides: TGTGCCAGCAGCTCAATCACAGATACGCAGTATTTT. It yields the protein CASSSITDTQYF.

This clone turned up a few times. The gene calls are TRBV19 and TRBJ1-5, with D perhaps matching TRBD1 (5 bases). The germline V gene encodes CDR1 LNHDA and CDR2 SQIVND (reference sequence). Trimming took 5 bases from V and 3 from J, leaving 14 bases between them. CDR3 length: 15 amino acids. The CDR3 loop reads CASSADSLYNQPQHF. Here the CDR3 DNA reads TGTGCCAGTAGTGCCGACAGCCTCTACAATCAGCCCCAGCATTTT. The whole variable domain, filled in from reference TRBV19 and TRBJ1-5, reads DGGITQSPKYLFRKEGQNVTLSCEQNLNHDAMYWYRQDPGQGLRLIYYSQIVNDFQKGDIAEGYSVSREKKESFPLTVTSAQKNPTAFYLCASSADSLYNQPQHFGDGTRLSIL.